This is a list of T cell receptor beta chains from one sample in a study of blood T cell repertoires in COVID-19. The method was immunoSEQ multiplex PCR; TCRdb's version includes in-frame clones alone and lacks a portion of them. The sample lists 90,000 to 150,000 clones, 71% seen once, with roughly 0.86% in the top ten. The sample taken for sequencing was peripheral blood. The receptor source for this set is a human donor with acute or convalescent COVID-19. The donor label of this sample is uncertain. The CDR3 runs from the conserved cysteine through the conserved F or W. The D gene is left open where the match is weak. Part of the rows lack a size; the others show once, few, many or a class for expanded clones.

TRBJ2-5,TRBV7-8,TRBD2,.,TGTGCCAGCAGCCCGTTAACGGCGGGGGTGTCTTGGACCCAGTACTTC,CASSPLTAGVSWTQYF
TRBJ1-3,TRBV7-9,TRBD1,.,TGTGCCAGCAGCCTAGGGACAGGGATAGGAAACACCATATATTTT,CASSLGTGIGNTIYF
TRBJ2-1,TRBV29-1,.,.,TGCAGCGCCGGCCGGTCCTCGAACAATGAGCAGTTCTTC,CSAGRSSNNEQFF
TRBJ1-1,TRBV27,TRBD1,.,TGTGCCAGCAGTTTAAGTATCGACAGGGCCCCGAACACTGAAGCTTTCTTT,CASSLSIDRAPNTEAFF
TRBJ1-1,TRBV5-6,.,.,TGTGCCAGCAGGGGTCTGGAGGCTGAAGCTTTCTTT,CASRGLEAEAFF
TRBJ2-7,TRBV12-3/TRBV12-4,.,.,TGTGCCAGCAGTTACAAATTCTACGAGCAGTACTTC,CASSYKFYEQYF
TRBJ2-2,TRBV29-1,.,few,TGCAGCGGAGGCGGCGGGAACACCGGGGAGCTGTTTTTT,CSGGGGNTGELFF
TRBJ2-3,TRBV6-5,.,.,TGTGCCAGCAGTTACACGGGACTTCTCACAGATACGCAGTATTTT,CASSYTGLLTDTQYF
TRBJ1-2,TRBV12-3/TRBV12-4,.,many,TGTGCCAGCAGTTTAGTCCTTTACTATGGCTACACCTTC,CASSLVLYYGYTF
TRBJ2-1,TRBV6-9,TRBD1,.,TGTGCCAGCAGTTACTGGCAGGGGGCTCCTGCCAGCAATGAGCAGTTCTTC,CASSYWQGAPASNEQFF
TRBJ1-1,TRBV27,.,.,TGTGCCAGCAGTCCCCTCGGTATAACCCCTAACACTGAAGCTTTCTTT,CASSPLGITPNTEAFF
TRBJ1-6,TRBV2,TRBD1,.,TGTGCCAGCATTGGGGGACAGGGGTACTCACCCCTCCACTTT,CASIGGQGYSPLHF
TRBJ1-1,TRBV3-1/TRBV3-2,.,.,TGTGCCAGCAGCGACCGGGGGGGGTACACTGAAGCTTTCTTT,CASSDRGGYTEAFF
TRBJ1-1,TRBV5-1,.,.,TGCGCCAGCAGCCTGCGGCAGGTAGGGTCGGGGACTGAAGCTTTCTTT,CASSLRQVGSGTEAFF
TRBJ2-5,TRBV7-2,.,.,TGTGCCAGCAGCTTAATTATTGGGCCGGGAAAAGAGACCCAGTACTTC,CASSLIIGPGKETQYF
TRBJ2-3,TRBV13,TRBD2,.,TGTGCCAGCAGCCGACCGGGACTAGCGGGGGGAGGAGATACGCAGTATTTT,CASSRPGLAGGGDTQYF
TRBJ2-5,TRBV4-2,TRBD2,.,TGTGCCAGCAGCCATGAACGACTAGCGGGGGGCCAAGAGACCCAGTACTTC,CASSHERLAGGQETQYF
TRBJ1-4,TRBV30,TRBD1,few,TGTGCCTGGAGGAGTCCGGCGCGGGCAGGGGGTAATGAAAAACTGTTTTTT,CAWRSPARAGGNEKLFF
TRBJ2-2,TRBV6-1,TRBD1,.,TGTGCCAGCAGTGAAGGCCAGGGGGCCACCGGGGAGCTGTTTTTT,CASSEGQGATGELFF
TRBJ1-2,TRBV28,TRBD1,.,TGTGCCAGCAGCTATCTTGGACAGGTCCACTATGGCTACACCTTC,CASSYLGQVHYGYTF
TRBJ1-6,TRBV19,.,.,TGTGCCAGTACCAATCGGGGATCGGGAGGATCACCCCTCCACTTT,CASTNRGSGGSPLHF
TRBJ2-7,TRBV24-1,.,.,TGTGCCACCCAGGGACAAAGCTCCTACGAGCAGTACTTC,CATQGQSSYEQYF
TRBJ1-5,TRBV10-2,.,.,TGCGCCAGCAGTGCCCGAGGGGGGGGTCAGCCCCAGCATTTT,CASSARGGGQPQHF
TRBJ1-5,TRBV5-1,.,few,TGCGCCAGCAGCCCCGGCGAGGGACAGCCCCAGCATTTT,CASSPGEGQPQHF
TRBJ1-6,TRBV27,TRBD1,.,TGTGCCAGCAGTTTCACAGGGGTTTCACCCCTCCACTTT,CASSFTGVSPLHF
TRBJ1-1,TRBV28,.,.,TGTGCCAGCAGTACCCGGTTCACTGAAGCTTTCTTT,CASSTRFTEAFF
TRBJ2-1,TRBV6-4,TRBD1,few,TGTGCCAGCAGTTACTTAGGGGGCGGCTACAATGAGCAGTTCTTC,CASSYLGGGYNEQFF
TRBJ1-1,TRBV4-1,.,.,TGCGCCAGCAGCTTAAGGGGGAACCAACTGAACACTGAAGCTTTCTTT,CASSLRGNQLNTEAFF
TRBJ1-5,TRBV7-2,.,.,TGTGCCAGCAGCTTATACATTGGCAATCAGCCCCAGCATTTT,CASSLYIGNQPQHF
TRBJ2-7,TRBV10-3,TRBD1,.,TGTGCCATCAGGGACCGGGACAGGGAGACCTACGAGCAGTACTTC,CAIRDRDRETYEQYF
TRBJ1-6,TRBV6-6,.,.,TGTGCCAGCAGGCCGCAGGGGCGTAATTCACCCCTCCACTTT,CASRPQGRNSPLHF
TRBJ1-3,TRBV9,TRBD1,.,TGTGCCAGCAGCGTAGCTGGACTTGGGACAGAAGGAAACACCATATATTTT,CASSVAGLGTEGNTIYF
TRBJ2-4,TRBV2,TRBD2,once,TGTGCCAGTAAGACTAGCTCTGCCAAAAACATTCAGTACTTC,CASKTSSAKNIQYF
TRBJ2-3,TRBV5-1,.,once,TGCGCCAGCAGCTTGGGGGCAGCCCGCGGGGATACGCAGTATTTT,CASSLGAARGDTQYF
TRBJ2-3,TRBV28,.,.,TGTGCCAGCAGTGGATTAGGGGCCGGCACAGATACGCAGTATTTT,CASSGLGAGTDTQYF
TRBJ2-2,TRBV28,.,.,TGTGCCAGCAGTTTAAACAGGCGCGGGGAGCTGTTTTTT,CASSLNRRGELFF
TRBJ2-1,TRBV7-8,TRBD2,once,TGTGCCAGCAAGTGGCGGGGGGAGGATGAGCAGTTCTTC,CASKWRGEDEQFF
TRBJ1-3,TRBV10-3,TRBD1,medium-sized,TGTGCCATCAGTGAAGGAGGGGGCAACACCATATATTTT,CAISEGGGNTIYF
TRBJ1-4,TRBV5-4,TRBD1,.,TGTGCCAGCAGCACCGGGACAGTAGGTGAAAAACTGTTTTTT,CASSTGTVGEKLFF
TRBJ2-3,TRBV3-1/TRBV3-2,.,.,TGTGCCAGCAGCCAAGTGGGCGGGACCTCAGATACGCAGTATTTT,CASSQVGGTSDTQYF
TRBJ1-3,TRBV7-9,.,once,TGTGCCAGCAGCTTACACCGGACATCTGGAAACACCATATATTTT,CASSLHRTSGNTIYF
TRBJ2-3,TRBV24-1,TRBD2,.,TGTGCCACCAGTGAGGCTAGCGGGGGGCTCCATACGCAGTATTTT,CATSEASGGLHTQYF
TRBJ1-2,TRBV7-9,.,.,TGTGCCAGCACCCTAGGGGGGGCGCAGGGCTACACCTTC,CASTLGGAQGYTF